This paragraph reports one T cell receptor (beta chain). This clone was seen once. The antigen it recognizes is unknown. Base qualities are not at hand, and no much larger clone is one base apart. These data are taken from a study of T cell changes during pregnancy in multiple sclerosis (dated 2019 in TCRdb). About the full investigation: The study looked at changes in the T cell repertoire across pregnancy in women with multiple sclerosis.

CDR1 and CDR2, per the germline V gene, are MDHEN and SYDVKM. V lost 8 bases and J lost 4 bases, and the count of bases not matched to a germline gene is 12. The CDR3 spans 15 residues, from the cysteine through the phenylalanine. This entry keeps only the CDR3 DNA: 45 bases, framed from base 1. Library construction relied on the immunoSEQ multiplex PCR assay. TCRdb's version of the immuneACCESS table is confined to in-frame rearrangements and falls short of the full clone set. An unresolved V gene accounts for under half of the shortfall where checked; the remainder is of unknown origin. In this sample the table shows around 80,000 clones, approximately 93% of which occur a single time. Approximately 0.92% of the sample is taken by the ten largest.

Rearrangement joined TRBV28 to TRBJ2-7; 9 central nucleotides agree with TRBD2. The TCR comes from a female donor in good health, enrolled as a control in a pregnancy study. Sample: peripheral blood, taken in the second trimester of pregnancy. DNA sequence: TGTGCCAGCGCCAGCGGGAGGCTCGGTGCATACGAGCAGTACTTC. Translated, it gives CASASGRLGAYEQYF.